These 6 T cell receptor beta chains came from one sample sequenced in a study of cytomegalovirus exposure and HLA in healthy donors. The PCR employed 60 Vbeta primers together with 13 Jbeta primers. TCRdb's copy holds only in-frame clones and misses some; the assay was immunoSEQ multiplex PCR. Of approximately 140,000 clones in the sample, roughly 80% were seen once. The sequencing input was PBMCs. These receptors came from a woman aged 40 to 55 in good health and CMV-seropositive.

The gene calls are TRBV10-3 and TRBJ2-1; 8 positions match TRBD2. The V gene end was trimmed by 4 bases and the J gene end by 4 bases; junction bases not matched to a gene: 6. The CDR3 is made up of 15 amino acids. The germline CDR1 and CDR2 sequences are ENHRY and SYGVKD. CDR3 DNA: TGTGCCATCAGTGGGCTAAGCGGGGGATACAATGAGCAGTTCTTC. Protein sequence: CAISGLSGGYNEQFF.

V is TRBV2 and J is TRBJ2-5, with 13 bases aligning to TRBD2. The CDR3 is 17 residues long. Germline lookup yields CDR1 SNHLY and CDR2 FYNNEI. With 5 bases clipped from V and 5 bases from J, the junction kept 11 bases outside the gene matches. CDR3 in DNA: TGTGCCAGCAGTACTAGCGGGGGGGCCATCGAGGAGGAGACCCAGTACTTC. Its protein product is CASSTSGGAIEEETQYF.

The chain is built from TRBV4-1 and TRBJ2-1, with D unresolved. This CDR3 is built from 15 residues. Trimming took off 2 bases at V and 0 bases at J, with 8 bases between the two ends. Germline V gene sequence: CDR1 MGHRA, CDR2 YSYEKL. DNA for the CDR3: TGCGCCAGCAGCCAAACAGATAGCTCCTACAATGAGCAGTTCTTC. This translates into CASSQTDSSYNEQFF.

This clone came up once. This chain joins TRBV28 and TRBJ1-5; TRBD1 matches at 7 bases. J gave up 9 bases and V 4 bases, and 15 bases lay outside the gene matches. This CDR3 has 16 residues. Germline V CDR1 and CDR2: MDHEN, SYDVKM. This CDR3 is CASSSNPGQPQGPQHF. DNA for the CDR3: TGTGCCAGCAGTTCCAACCCGGGACAGCCCCAAGGGCCCCAGCATTTT.

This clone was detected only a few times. The CDR3: CASNSEGDYGYTF. CDR3 DNA sequence: TGTGCCAGCAACAGTGAGGGGGACTATGGCTACACCTTC. The chain links TRBV2 to TRBJ1-2; D perhaps matches TRBD1 (6 bases). V shed 7 bases and J shed 3 bases, with 12 bases lying between them. Germline values: CDR1 SNHLY, CDR2 FYNNEI. The CDR3 runs 13 residues.

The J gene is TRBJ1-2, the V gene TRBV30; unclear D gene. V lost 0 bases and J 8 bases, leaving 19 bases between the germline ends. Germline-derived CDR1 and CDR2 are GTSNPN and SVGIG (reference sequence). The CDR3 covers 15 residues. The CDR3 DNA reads TGTGCCTGGAGTGTACAAGGTAGTCTATCCGGGGGCTACACCTTC. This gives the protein CAWSVQGSLSGGYTF.